This T cell receptor beta chain was identified in a study of cytomegalovirus exposure and HLA in healthy donors. Study-wide background: Among the approximately 400 genotyped donors, 65% to 85% were placed in the Caucasian-associated ancestry cluster.

The PCR ran on 60 Vbeta and 13 Jbeta primers. Repertoires were generated with immunoSEQ multiplex PCR, while TCRdb's copy carries only in-frame clones and drops some. The sample shows around 120,000 clones, about 70% of them seen only once. The V gene's germline CDR1 is SGHRS and CDR2 YFSETQ. The V and J ends lost 1 base and 3 bases respectively, with 17 bases between them. This CDR3 spans 17 amino acids. Regarding the study as a whole: Rarity marked most TCR sequences, yet some public TCRs occurred in many donors. In terms of immune exposure information, only CMV serostatus was available.

This clone showed up just a few times. Its antigen remains unknown. The chain recombines TRBV5-1 with TRBJ2-1; a weak D match, TRBD2 (6 bases). Sequencing input: PBMCs. The TCR sequence derives from a man aged 50-59 years in good health and CMV-seropositive. This CDR3 is CASSLKLGTFNYNEQFF. CDR3 in DNA: TGCGCCAGCAGCTTGAAGTTGGGGACTTTTAACTACAATGAGCAGTTCTTC.